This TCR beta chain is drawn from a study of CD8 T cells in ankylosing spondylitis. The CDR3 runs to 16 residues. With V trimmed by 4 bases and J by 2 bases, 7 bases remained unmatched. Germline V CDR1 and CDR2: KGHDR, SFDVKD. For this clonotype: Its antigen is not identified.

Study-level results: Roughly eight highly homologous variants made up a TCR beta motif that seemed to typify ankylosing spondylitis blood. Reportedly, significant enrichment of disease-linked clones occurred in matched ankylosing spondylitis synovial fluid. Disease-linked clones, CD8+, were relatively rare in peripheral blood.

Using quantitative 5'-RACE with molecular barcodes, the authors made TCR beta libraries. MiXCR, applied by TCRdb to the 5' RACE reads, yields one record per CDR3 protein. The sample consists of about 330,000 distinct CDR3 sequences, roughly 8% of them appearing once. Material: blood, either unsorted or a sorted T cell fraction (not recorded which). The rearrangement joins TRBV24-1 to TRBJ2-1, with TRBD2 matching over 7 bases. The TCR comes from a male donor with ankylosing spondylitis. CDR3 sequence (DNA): TGTGCCACCAGTGAATTGTCCGCGGGAGCCTACAATGAGCAGTTCTTC. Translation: CATSELSAGAYNEQFF.